This TCR beta chain was sequenced in a study of blood T cell repertoires in COVID-19. Study in general: Sites across the United States, Italy and Spain contributed samples from acute and convalescent COVID-19.

Germline values: CDR1 LNHDA, CDR2 SQIVND (reference sequence). The length of the CDR3 is 16 residues. The V end was cut by 1 base, the J end by 3 bases, with 15 bases between. Participant age was roughly 18 to 89 years, and participants resided in fewer than 25 US areas. Cohorts were determined from participant-reported clinical history. Symptom resolution, clearance, or two negative PCRs marked the recovered donors of Cohort 3. TCRdb's table, derived via immunoSEQ multiplex PCR, lists solely in-frame clones and lacks some. The repertoire includes hundreds of thousands of clones, around 87% of them detected once, and about 1.6% sits in the top ten.

The material sequenced was PBMCs or T cells enriched from blood (not recorded which). The receptor was derived from a woman between 45 and 60 years old who had recovered from COVID-19. V gene TRBV19 combines with J gene TRBJ1-2; maybe TRBD1 (5 bases). The CDR3 DNA reads TGTGCCAGTAGTATAGGGGGCGCCTTCGCTGACTATGGCTACACCTTC. This codes for CASSIGGAFADYGYTF.